This T cell receptor (beta chain) was sequenced during a study of neoadjuvant nivolumab and ipilimumab in lung cancer. For the study at large: Nivolumab 3 mg/kg was given days 1, 15 and 29, plus ipilimumab 1 mg/kg day 1 in combination. Study observations and caveats: Resected tumors had greater TCR richness and clonality than uninvolved lung. TCR sequencing covered a small number of samples. Pretherapy blood TCR richness correlated positively with resected tumor richness.

Comments on this clone: Antigen unknown.

Libraries were prepared by immunoSEQ multiplex PCR; TCRdb keeps only in-frame clonotypes and omits some of them. The sample carries about 38,000 clones, roughly 89% recorded once. The CDR3 covers 15 residues. Germline V gene data show CDR1 as LGHNA and CDR2 as YNFKEQ. J lost 6 bases, V lost 3 bases, and 10 bases had no gene match. The rearrangement joins TRBV4-2 to TRBJ2-7, with 8 bases fitting TRBD1. The clonotype was recovered from an adult with non-small cell lung cancer. This specimen consisted of peripheral blood, obtained before neoadjuvant nivolumab, alone or with ipilimumab. The CDR3, as DNA: TGTGCCAGCAGCCATGACGGGACAGGTGTCTCCGAGCAGTACTTC. Translating it yields CASSHDGTGVSEQYF.